The 3 T cell receptor beta chains given below trace back to one sample, sequenced in a study of blood T cells in healthy people across ages. A second about 7 to 12 cycle PCR used barcoded and J-beta primers. In TCRdb, the 5' RACE reads were re-called with MiXCR into one record per CDR3 protein. The sample consists of more than 500,000 distinct CDR3 sequences, 25% to 30% of them appearing once. Sequenced: blood. These receptors were taken from a woman between 70 and 85 years old in good health.

The chain recombines TRBV9 with TRBJ2-1; no reliable D call. Trimming left V 3 bases short and J 9 bases short, with 19 bases between. CDR1 is SGDLS and CDR2 is YYNGEE in the germline V gene. The CDR3 covers 15 residues. The CDR3 DNA reads TGTGCCAGCAGCGCCCTTCCTCATACGAGTGGTGAGCAGTTCTTC. Protein product: CASSALPHTSGEQFF.

This clonotype was seen a few times. The chain carries TRBV12-3 or TRBV12-4 and TRBJ1-1; the match to TRBD1 covers 9 bases. The CDR3 is 14 amino acids. Unmatched junction bases numbered 5, after V lost 4 bases and J lost 5 bases. The DNA of the CDR3 is TGTGCCAGCAGTTCGACAGGGGGTAGGACTGAAGCTTTCTTT. Its translation is CASSSTGGRTEAFF.

The gene calls are TRBV30 and TRBJ1-5; no definite D call. V lost 1 base and J 3 bases, leaving 10 bases between the germline ends. The germline V gene encodes CDR1 GTSNPN and CDR2 SVGIG (reference sequence). The CDR3 sequence is 14 residues long. The CDR3 loop reads CAWSGTALNQPQHF. For the CDR3, the DNA is TGTGCCTGGAGTGGGACGGCTCTCAATCAGCCCCAGCATTTT.